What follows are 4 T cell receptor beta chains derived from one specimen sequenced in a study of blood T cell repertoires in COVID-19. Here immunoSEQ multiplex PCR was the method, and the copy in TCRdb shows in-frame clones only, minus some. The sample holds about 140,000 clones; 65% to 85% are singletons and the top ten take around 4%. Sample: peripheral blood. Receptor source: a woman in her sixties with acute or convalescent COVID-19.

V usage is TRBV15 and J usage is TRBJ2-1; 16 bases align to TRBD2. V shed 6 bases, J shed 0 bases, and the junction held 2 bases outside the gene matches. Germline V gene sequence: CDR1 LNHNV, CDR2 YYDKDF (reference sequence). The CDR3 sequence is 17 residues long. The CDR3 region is CATRGTSGRVSYNEQFF. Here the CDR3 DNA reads TGTGCCACCAGAGGGACTAGCGGGAGGGTCTCCTACAATGAGCAGTTCTTC. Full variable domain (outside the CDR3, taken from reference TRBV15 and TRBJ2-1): DAMVIQNPRYQVTQFGKPVTLSCSQTLNHNVMYWYQQKSSQAPKLLFHYYDKDFNNEADTPDNFQSRRPNTSFCFLDIRSPGLGDTAMYLCATRGTSGRVSYNEQFFGPGTRLTVL.

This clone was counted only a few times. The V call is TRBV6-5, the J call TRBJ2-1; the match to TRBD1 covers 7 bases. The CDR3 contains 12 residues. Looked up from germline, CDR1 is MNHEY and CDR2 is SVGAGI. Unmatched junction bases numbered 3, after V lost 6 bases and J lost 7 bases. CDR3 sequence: CASRKQGNEQFF. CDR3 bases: TGTGCCAGCAGAAAACAGGGGAATGAGCAGTTCTTC.

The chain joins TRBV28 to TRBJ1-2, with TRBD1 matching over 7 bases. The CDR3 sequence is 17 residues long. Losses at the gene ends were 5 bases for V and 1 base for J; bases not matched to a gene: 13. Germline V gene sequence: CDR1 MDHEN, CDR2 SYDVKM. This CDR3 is CASSTQGRGLLNYGYTF. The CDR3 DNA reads TGTGCCAGCAGTACCCAAGGCAGGGGGTTACTTAACTATGGCTACACCTTC.

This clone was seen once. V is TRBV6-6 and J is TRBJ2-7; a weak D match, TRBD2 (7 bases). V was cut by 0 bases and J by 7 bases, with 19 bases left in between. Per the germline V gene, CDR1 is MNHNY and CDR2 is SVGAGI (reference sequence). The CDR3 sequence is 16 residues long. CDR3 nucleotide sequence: TGTGCCAGCAGTTACTCGGGACACCAAGTGGGGGGGGAGCAGTACTTC. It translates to CASSYSGHQVGGEQYF.